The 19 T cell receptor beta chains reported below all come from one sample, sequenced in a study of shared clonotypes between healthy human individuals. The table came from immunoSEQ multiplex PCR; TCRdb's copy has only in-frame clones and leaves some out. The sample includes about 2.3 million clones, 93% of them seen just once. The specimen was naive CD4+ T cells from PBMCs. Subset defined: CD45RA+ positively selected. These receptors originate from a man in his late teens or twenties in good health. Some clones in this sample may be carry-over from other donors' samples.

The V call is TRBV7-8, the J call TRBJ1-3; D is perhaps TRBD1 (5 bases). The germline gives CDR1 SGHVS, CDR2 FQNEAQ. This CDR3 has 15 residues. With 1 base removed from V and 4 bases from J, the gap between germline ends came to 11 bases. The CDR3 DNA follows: TGTGCCAGCAGCTTAGAAGGGGCGGGGGGAAACACCATATATTTT. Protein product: CASSLEGAGGNTIYF.

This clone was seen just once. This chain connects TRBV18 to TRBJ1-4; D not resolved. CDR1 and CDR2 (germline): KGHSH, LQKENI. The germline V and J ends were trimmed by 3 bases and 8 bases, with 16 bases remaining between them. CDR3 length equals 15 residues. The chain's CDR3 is CASSPDQITGEKLFF. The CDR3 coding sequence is TGTGCCAGCTCACCTGACCAGATCACGGGGGAAAAACTGTTTTTT.

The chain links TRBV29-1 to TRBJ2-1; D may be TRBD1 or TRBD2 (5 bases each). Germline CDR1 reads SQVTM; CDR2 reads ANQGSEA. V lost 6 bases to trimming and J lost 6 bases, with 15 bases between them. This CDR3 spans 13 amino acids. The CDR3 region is CSVAPGTANEQFF. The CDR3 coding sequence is TGCAGCGTCGCCCCCGGGACGGCCAATGAGCAGTTCTTC.

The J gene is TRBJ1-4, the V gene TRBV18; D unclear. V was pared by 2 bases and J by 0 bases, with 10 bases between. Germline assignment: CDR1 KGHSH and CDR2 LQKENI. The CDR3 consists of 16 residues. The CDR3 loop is CASSPGSSATNEKLFF. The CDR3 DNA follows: TGTGCCAGCTCACCAGGCAGCTCTGCAACTAATGAAAAACTGTTTTTT. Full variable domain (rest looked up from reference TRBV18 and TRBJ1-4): NAGVMQNPRHLVRRRGQEARLRCSPMKGHSHVYWYRQLPEEGLKFMVYLQKENIIDESGMPKERFSAEFPKEGPSILRIQQVVRGDSAAYFCASSPGSSATNEKLFFGSGTQLSVL.

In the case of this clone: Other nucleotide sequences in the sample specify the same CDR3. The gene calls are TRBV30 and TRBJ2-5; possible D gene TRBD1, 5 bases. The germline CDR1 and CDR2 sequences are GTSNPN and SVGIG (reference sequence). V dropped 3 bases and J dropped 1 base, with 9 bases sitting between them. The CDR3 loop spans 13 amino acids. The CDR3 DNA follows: TGTGCCTGGAGCCGACAGATCCAAGAGACCCAGTACTTC. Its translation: CAWSRQIQETQYF.

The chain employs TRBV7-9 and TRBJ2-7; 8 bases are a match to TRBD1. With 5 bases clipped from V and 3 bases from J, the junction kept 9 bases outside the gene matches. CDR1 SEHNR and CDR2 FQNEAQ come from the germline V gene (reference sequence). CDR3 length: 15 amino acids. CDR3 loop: CASSPRGRDLYEQYF. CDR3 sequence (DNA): TGTGCCAGCAGCCCCAGGGGGCGGGACCTCTACGAGCAGTACTTC.

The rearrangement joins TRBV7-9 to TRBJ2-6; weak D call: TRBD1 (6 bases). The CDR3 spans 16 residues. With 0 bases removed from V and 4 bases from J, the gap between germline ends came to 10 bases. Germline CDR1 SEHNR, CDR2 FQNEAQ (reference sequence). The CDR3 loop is CASSLALGAGANVLTF. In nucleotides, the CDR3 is TGTGCCAGCAGCTTAGCGTTGGGGGCCGGGGCCAACGTCCTGACTTTC.

This chain's CDR3 is CASSQPFAASEAFF. In nucleotides, the CDR3 is TGCGCCAGCAGCCAACCTTTCGCGGCGAGTGAAGCTTTCTTT. The J gene is TRBJ1-1, the V gene TRBV4-1; D gene ambiguous. The CDR3 contains 14 residues. The ends were cut back, 2 bases at V and 7 bases at J, with 14 bases in the middle. The V gene's germline CDR1 is MGHRA and CDR2 YSYEKL.

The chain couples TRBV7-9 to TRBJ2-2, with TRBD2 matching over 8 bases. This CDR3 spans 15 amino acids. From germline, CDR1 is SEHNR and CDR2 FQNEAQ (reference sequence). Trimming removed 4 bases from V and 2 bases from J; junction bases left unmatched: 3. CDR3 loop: CASSYTSGNTGELFF. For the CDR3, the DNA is TGTGCCAGCAGCTACACTAGCGGTAACACCGGGGAGCTGTTTTTT.

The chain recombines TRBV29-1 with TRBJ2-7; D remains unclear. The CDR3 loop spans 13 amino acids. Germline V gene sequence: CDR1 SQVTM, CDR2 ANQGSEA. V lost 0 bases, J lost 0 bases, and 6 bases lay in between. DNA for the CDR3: TGCAGCGTTGAAGATCACGCCTCCTACGAGCAGTACTTC. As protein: CSVEDHASYEQYF.

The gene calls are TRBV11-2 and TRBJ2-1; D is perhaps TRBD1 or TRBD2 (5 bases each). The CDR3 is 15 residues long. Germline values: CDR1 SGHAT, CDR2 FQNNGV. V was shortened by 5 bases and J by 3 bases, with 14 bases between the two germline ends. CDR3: CASSPAWGSYNEQFF. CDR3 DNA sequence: TGTGCCAGCAGCCCGGCCTGGGGGAGCTACAATGAGCAGTTCTTC.

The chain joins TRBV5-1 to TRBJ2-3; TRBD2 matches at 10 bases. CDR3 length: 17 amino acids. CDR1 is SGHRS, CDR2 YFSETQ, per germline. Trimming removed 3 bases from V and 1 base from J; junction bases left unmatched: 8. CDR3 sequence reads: CASSWASGRGGTDTQYF. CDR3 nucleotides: TGCGCCAGCAGCTGGGCTAGCGGGAGAGGGGGCACAGATACGCAGTATTTT.

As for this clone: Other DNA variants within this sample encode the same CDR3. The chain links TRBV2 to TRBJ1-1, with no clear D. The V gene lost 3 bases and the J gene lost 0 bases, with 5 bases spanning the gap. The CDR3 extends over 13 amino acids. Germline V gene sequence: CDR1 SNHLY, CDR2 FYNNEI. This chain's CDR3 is CASSEEVNTEAFF. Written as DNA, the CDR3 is TGTGCCAGCAGTGAGGAGGTGAACACTGAAGCTTTCTTT.

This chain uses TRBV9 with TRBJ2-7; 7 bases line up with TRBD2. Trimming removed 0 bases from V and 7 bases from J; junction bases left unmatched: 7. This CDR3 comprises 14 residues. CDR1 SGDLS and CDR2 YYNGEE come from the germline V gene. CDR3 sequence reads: CASSVGDYLGEQYF. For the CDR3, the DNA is TGTGCCAGCAGCGTAGGGGACTACCTTGGGGAGCAGTACTTC.

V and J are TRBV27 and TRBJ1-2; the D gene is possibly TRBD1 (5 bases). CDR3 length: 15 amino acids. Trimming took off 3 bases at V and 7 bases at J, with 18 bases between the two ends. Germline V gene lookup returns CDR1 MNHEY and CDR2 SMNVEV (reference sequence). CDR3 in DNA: TGTGCCAGCAGTTTGGCCGGGACGGGGATTAGTGGCTACACCTTC. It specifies CASSLAGTGISGYTF.

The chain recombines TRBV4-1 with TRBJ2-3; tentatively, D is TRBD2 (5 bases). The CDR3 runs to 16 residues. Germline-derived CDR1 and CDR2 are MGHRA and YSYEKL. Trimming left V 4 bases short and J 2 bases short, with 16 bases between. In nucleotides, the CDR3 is TGCGCCAGCAGCCGCTTCCTGGGAGCGGCCACAGATACGCAGTATTTT. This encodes CASSRFLGAATDTQYF.

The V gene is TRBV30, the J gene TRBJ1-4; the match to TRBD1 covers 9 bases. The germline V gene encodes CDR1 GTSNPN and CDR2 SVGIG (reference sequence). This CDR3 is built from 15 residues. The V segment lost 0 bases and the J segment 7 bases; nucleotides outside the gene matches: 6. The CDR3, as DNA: TGTGCCTGGAGTGTAGGGGGACAGGGAGGTGAAAAACTGTTTTTT. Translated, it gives CAWSVGGQGGEKLFF.

The DNA for the CDR3 is TGTGCCAGCAGCTTACGCAGGGGCGATGAGCAGTTCTTC. Protein product: CASSLRRGDEQFF. The V and J genes are TRBV7-9 and TRBJ2-1, with a possible D match to TRBD1 (6 bases). The V and J ends lost 2 bases and 8 bases respectively, with 10 bases between them. Germline V gives CDR1 SEHNR, CDR2 FQNEAQ (reference sequence). The CDR3 spans 13 residues.

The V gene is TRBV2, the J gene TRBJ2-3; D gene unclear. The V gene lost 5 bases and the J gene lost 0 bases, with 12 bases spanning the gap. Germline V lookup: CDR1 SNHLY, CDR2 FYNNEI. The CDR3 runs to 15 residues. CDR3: CASSRSRPSTDTQYF. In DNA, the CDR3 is TGTGCCAGCAGTCGATCTCGGCCTAGCACAGATACGCAGTATTTT. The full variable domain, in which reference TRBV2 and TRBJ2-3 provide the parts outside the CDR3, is EPEVTQTPSHQVTQMGQEVILRCVPISNHLYFYWYRQILGQKVEFLVSFYNNEISEKSEIFDDQFSVERPDGSNFTLKIRSTKLEDSAMYFCASSRSRPSTDTQYFGPGTRLTVL.